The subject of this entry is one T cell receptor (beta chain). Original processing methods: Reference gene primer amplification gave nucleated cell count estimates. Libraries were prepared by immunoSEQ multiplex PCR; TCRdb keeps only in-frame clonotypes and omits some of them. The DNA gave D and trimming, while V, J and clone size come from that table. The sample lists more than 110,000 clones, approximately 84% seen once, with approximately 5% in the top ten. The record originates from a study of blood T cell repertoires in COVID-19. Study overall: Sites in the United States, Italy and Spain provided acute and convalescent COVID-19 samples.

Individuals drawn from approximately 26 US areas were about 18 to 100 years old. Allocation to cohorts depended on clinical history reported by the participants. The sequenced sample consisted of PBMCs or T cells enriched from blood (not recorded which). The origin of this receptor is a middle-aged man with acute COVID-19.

CDR3 loop: CASSRTGIDYGYTF. CDR3 DNA: TGTGCCAGCAGCAGGACAGGCATCGACTATGGCTACACCTTC. V is TRBV6-5 and J is TRBJ1-2, with TRBD1 matching 7 bases. The V gene's germline CDR1 is MNHEY and CDR2 SVGAGI. Trimming cost V 6 bases and J 3 bases; bases outside gene matches: 7. The length of the CDR3 is 14 residues.